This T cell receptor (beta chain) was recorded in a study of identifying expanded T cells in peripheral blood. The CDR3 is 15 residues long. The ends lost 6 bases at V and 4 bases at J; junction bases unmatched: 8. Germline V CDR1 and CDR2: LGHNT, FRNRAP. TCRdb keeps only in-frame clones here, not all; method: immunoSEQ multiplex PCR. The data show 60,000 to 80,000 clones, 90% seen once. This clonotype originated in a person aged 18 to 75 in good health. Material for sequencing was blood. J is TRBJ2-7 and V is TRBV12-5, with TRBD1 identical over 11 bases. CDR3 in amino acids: CASGPDRGRGYEQYF. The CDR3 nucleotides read TGTGCTAGTGGCCCGGACAGGGGGCGCGGATACGAGCAGTACTTC.